Below, 26 T cell receptor beta chains from the same sample are listed, as sequenced in a study of Ad26.COV2.S vaccination and SARS-CoV-2 variants. Libraries were prepared by immunoSEQ multiplex PCR; TCRdb keeps only in-frame clonotypes and omits some of them. The table has over 90,000 clones, about 78% seen once. The sequences come from peripheral blood, collected after recovery from COVID-19. The receptors originated from a human donor who had recovered from COVID-19.

V and J are TRBV19 and TRBJ1-2; 9 bases fit TRBD1. The junction had 12 bases not matched to a gene; V was cut back by 7 bases and J by 12 bases. The CDR3 is 13 residues long. Germline V gives CDR1 LNHDA, CDR2 SQIVND (reference sequence). The DNA for the CDR3 is TGTGCCAGTACGGACAGGGGCCTAACCAGTAACACCTTC. The encoded protein is CASTDRGLTSNTF.

The sample holds a few counts of this clone. This rearrangement joins TRBV7-2 to TRBJ2-7; 7 nucleotides match TRBD2. J was trimmed by 0 bases and V by 1 base; bases with no gene match: 6. The CDR3 runs to 16 residues. Germline V gene sequence: CDR1 SGHTA, CDR2 FQGNSA. The CDR3 region is CASSLVGGSSSYEQYF. The CDR3, as DNA: TGTGCCAGCAGCTTAGTGGGGGGGAGCAGCTCCTACGAGCAGTACTTC.

The chain has TRBV5-4 and TRBJ1-1; TRBD1 aligns across 7 bases. The CDR3 has 16 residues. The trim removed 2 bases at V and 4 bases at J, leaving 11 bases unmatched. Germline-derived CDR1 and CDR2 are SGHNT and YYREEE (reference sequence). The CDR3 here is CASSFLRQGPPTEAFF. CDR3 nucleotide sequence: TGTGCCAGCAGCTTCTTAAGACAGGGACCCCCCACTGAAGCTTTCTTT.

The chain combines TRBV11-2 with TRBJ1-3; D is uncertain. V was cut by 4 bases and J by 0 bases, with 10 bases left in between. Germline V gene sequence: CDR1 SGHAT, CDR2 FQNNGV. The CDR3 length is 15 residues. CDR3 sequence: CASSSRISSGNTIYF. CDR3 in DNA: TGTGCCAGCAGCTCGAGGATCAGCTCTGGAAACACCATATATTTT.

This clone was detected a few times. The chain recombines TRBV10-3 with TRBJ2-3; the match to TRBD1 covers 7 bases. The CDR3 contains 13 residues. The germline gives CDR1 ENHRY, CDR2 SYGVKD. V lost 6 bases to trimming and J lost 0 bases; unmatched junction nucleotides: 0. The CDR3 here is CAIRGQSTDTQYF. The CDR3 nucleotides read TGTGCCATCAGGGGACAGAGCACAGATACGCAGTATTTT.

This clone has just a few counts. The chain uses TRBV30 and TRBJ1-5; 7 bases agree with TRBD1. Trimming cost V 2 bases and J 5 bases; bases outside gene matches: 3. Germline loops: CDR1 GTSNPN, CDR2 SVGIG (reference sequence). CDR3 length: 13 residues. In nucleotides, the CDR3 is TGTGCCTGGAGTTACAGGGGCGATCAGCCCCAGCATTTT. It translates to CAWSYRGDQPQHF.

The V call is TRBV6-5, the J call TRBJ2-4, with 8 positions matching TRBD1. After removal of 6 bases from V and 0 bases from J, the junction contained 4 bases not matched to a gene. The germline CDR1 and CDR2 sequences are MNHEY and SVGAGI. This CDR3 spans 15 amino acids. The CDR3 DNA reads TGTGCCAGCAGACCCGGACAGGGAGCCAAAAACATTCAGTACTTC. Its translation: CASRPGQGAKNIQYF.

The gene calls are TRBV11-2 and TRBJ2-3; D tentatively reads TRBD1 or TRBD2 (6 bases each). V lost 4 bases and J 7 bases, leaving 21 bases between the germline ends. Germline CDR1 reads SGHAT; CDR2 reads FQNNGV. The length of the CDR3 is 16 residues. The CDR3 is CASSSGAGGWGNTQYF. The CDR3, as DNA: TGTGCCAGCAGCTCGGGGGCCGGGGGCTGGGGGAATACGCAGTATTTT. The full variable domain, with the rest looked up from reference TRBV11-2 and TRBJ2-3, is EAGVAQSPRYKIIEKRQSVAFWCNPISGHATLYWYQQILGQGPKLLIQFQNNGVVDDSQLPKDRFSAERLKGVDSTLKIQPAKLEDSAVYLCASSSGAGGWGNTQYFGPGTRLTVL.

This chain uses TRBV7-9 with TRBJ1-3; D gene ambiguous. This CDR3 region has 15 residues. Germline CDR1 is SEHNR and CDR2 is FQNEAQ (reference sequence). Trimming removed 5 bases from V and 0 bases from J, with 11 bases in between. In DNA form, the CDR3 reads TGTGCCAGCAGCCGTATCCTGAGCTCTGGAAACACCATATATTTT. This gives the protein CASSRILSSGNTIYF.

CDR3 nucleotide sequence: TGCAGCCCCAAGGCACTGGATACGCAGTATTTT. The encoded protein is CSPKALDTQYF. This chain uses TRBV29-1 with TRBJ2-3; D call uncertain. The germline V gene encodes CDR1 SQVTM and CDR2 ANQGSEA. Trimming shortened V by 8 bases and J by 6 bases, and 12 bases separated the two germline ends. The CDR3 totals 11 residues.

This clone was detected once. This chain joins TRBV6-5 and TRBJ1-1; 7 bases are a match to TRBD1. Trimming removed 0 bases from V and 6 bases from J; junction bases left unmatched: 7. Germline V gene lookup returns CDR1 MNHEY and CDR2 SVGAGI. The CDR3 consists of 15 residues. The CDR3 sequence: CASSYSGQGGAEAFF. As DNA, the CDR3 is TGTGCCAGCAGTTACTCCGGGCAGGGGGGGGCTGAAGCTTTCTTT.

The chain is built from TRBV18 and TRBJ2-3; D is unresolved. Trimming cost V 3 bases and J 5 bases, with 6 bases left between them. The germline CDR1 and CDR2 sequences are KGHSH and LQKENI. The CDR3 totals 12 residues. In DNA, the CDR3 is TGTGCCAGCTCACCCCGATTAGATACGCAGTATTTT. As protein: CASSPRLDTQYF.

The chain links TRBV29-1 to TRBJ2-1; TRBD2 agrees at 9 bases. This CDR3 is 14 amino acids long. With 4 bases clipped from V and 7 bases from J, the junction kept 8 bases outside the gene matches. CDR1 and CDR2 from the germline V gene are SQVTM and ANQGSEA. In DNA, the CDR3 is TGCAGCGTTGGTTTTAGCGGGGGAGGTAATGAGCAGTTCTTC. As protein: CSVGFSGGGNEQFF.

The chain uses TRBV6-5 and TRBJ1-5, with TRBD1 as a possible D gene (5 bases). The length of the CDR3 is 13 residues. V lost 10 bases and J lost 5, with 15 bases in between. In germline, CDR1 is MNHEY, CDR2 SVGAGI. CDR3 bases: TGTGCCAACGGGGCAGGTAGATATCAGCCCCAGCATTTT. This sequence encodes CANGAGRYQPQHF.

The rearrangement links TRBV27 to TRBJ1-1; tentative D call: TRBD1 (5 bases). CDR3 length: 14 amino acids. V was shortened by 5 bases and J by 11 bases, with 21 bases between the two germline ends. Germline CDR1 MNHEY, CDR2 SMNVEV (reference sequence). CDR3 nucleotides: TGTGCCAGCAGTCCCGGGACCGGTAGCCGACAGGCTTTCTTT. This sequence encodes CASSPGTGSRQAFF.

J is TRBJ1-2 and V is TRBV6-6; TRBD1 is a possible D gene (6 bases). V shed 5 bases and J shed 7 bases, with 11 bases lying between them. The CDR3 is made up of 12 amino acids. Germline assignment: CDR1 MNHNY and CDR2 SVGAGI (reference sequence). CDR3 in amino acids: CASSPTGSGYTF. The CDR3 bases are TGTGCCAGCAGTCCCACAGGGAGTGGCTACACCTTC.

The genes are TRBV2 and TRBJ2-1; TRBD2 matches at 15 bases. The CDR3 loop spans 16 amino acids. The germline CDR1 and CDR2 sequences are SNHLY and FYNNEI. The V gene end was trimmed by 7 bases and the J gene end by 4 bases; junction bases not matched to a gene: 5. In nucleotides, the CDR3 is TGTGCCAGCATGGGGACTAGCGGGGGGCTGTACAATGAGCAGTTCTTC. Translation gives CASMGTSGGLYNEQFF.

This clone occurred a few times. The gene calls are TRBV28 and TRBJ2-1; tentatively, D is TRBD1 (6 bases). Germline V gene data show CDR1 as MDHEN and CDR2 as SYDVKM. Trimming took off 6 bases at V and 4 bases at J, with 10 bases between the two ends. CDR3 size: 13 residues. CDR3 sequence: CASRSTGYNEQFF. The CDR3 nucleotides read TGTGCCAGCAGGTCCACAGGGTACAATGAGCAGTTCTTC.

The chain uses TRBV7-2 and TRBJ2-3; TRBD2 might be the D (6 bases). The CDR3 has 16 amino acids. CDR1 SGHTA and CDR2 FQGNSA come from the germline V gene. Trimming cost V 1 base and J 0 bases, with 11 bases left between them. In DNA form, the CDR3 reads TGTGCCAGCAGCTTAGTCGGGGGTCTAAGCACAGATACGCAGTATTTT. It codes for CASSLVGGLSTDTQYF.

There are a few counts of this clone. The V gene is TRBV7-9, the J gene TRBJ2-7; D might be TRBD2 (5 bases). Germline lookup yields CDR1 SEHNR and CDR2 FQNEAQ (reference sequence). CDR3 length equals 11 residues. The V end lost 2 bases, the J end lost 11 bases, and 10 bases lay between the germline ends. CDR3 residues: CASSLMGAEYF. In DNA form, the CDR3 reads TGTGCCAGCAGCTTAATGGGAGCTGAGTACTTC.

This chain uses TRBV5-1 with TRBJ2-5; no reliable D call. The CDR3 totals 16 residues. Germline loops: CDR1 SGHRS, CDR2 YFSETQ. The germline V and J ends were trimmed by 0 bases and 4 bases, with 16 bases remaining between them. The CDR3 loop reads CASSLGLGSSRETQYF. CDR3 in DNA: TGCGCCAGCAGCTTGGGGTTAGGCAGTTCGCGAGAGACCCAGTACTTC.

The chain combines TRBV6-6 with TRBJ1-5, with no clear D. Between the trimmed V and J ends, which lost 2 bases and 0 bases, there was a span of 11 bases. The CDR3 totals 16 residues. Germline values: CDR1 MNHNY, CDR2 SVGAGI (reference sequence). CDR3 residues: CASSYGSGYSNQPQHF. CDR3 coding DNA: TGTGCCAGCAGTTACGGTTCGGGCTATAGCAATCAGCCCCAGCATTTT.

The V gene is TRBV11-2, the J gene TRBJ2-6, with a weak D call TRBD2 (6 bases). Germline V gives CDR1 SGHAT, CDR2 FQNNGV. The CDR3 sequence is 15 residues long. V lost 0 bases to trimming and J lost 12 bases, with 15 bases between them. CDR3 in amino acids: CASSLDAGFTGVLTF. CDR3 bases: TGTGCCAGCAGCTTAGACGCGGGGTTTACAGGCGTCCTGACTTTC.

This chain connects TRBV2 to TRBJ2-3; possibly TRBD2 for D (6 bases). CDR3 length: 14 residues. V lost 4 bases to trimming and J lost 2 bases, with 10 bases between them. Per the germline V gene, CDR1 is SNHLY and CDR2 is FYNNEI. CDR3: CASSGIAVTDTQYF. CDR3 DNA sequence: TGTGCCAGCAGTGGAATAGCGGTCACAGATACGCAGTATTTT. Using reference TRBV2 and TRBJ2-3 for the parts outside the CDR3, the full variable domain is EPEVTQTPSHQVTQMGQEVILRCVPISNHLYFYWYRQILGQKVEFLVSFYNNEISEKSEIFDDQFSVERPDGSNFTLKIRSTKLEDSAMYFCASSGIAVTDTQYFGPGTRLTVL.

The chain combines TRBV5-4 with TRBJ2-3; TRBD2 might be the D (8 bases). The germline CDR1 and CDR2 sequences are SGHNT and YYREEE (reference sequence). The V gene lost 4 bases and the J gene lost 0 bases, with 15 bases spanning the gap. The CDR3 length is 16 residues. DNA of the CDR3: TGTGCCAGCAGCCGGGGGGGACAGACTAGCACAGATACGCAGTATTTT. Encoded protein: CASSRGGQTSTDTQYF.

The chain joins TRBV15 to TRBJ1-2; possible D gene TRBD1, 6 bases. The CDR3 has 16 amino acids. Trimming took 0 bases from V and 5 from J, leaving 16 bases between them. Germline values: CDR1 LNHNV, CDR2 YYDKDF (reference sequence). As DNA, the CDR3 is TGTGCCACCAGCAGAGATATGGGGGCGTATATGTATGGCTACACCTTC. This encodes CATSRDMGAYMYGYTF.